The entry below gives a single T cell receptor beta chain sequence along with its context. Its antigen remains unknown. These data are taken from a study of identical twins. Findings of the study overall: Insertions were fewer in abundant cord blood beta clonotypes, whereas memory repertoires showed none of this pattern.

Carrying unique molecular identifiers, the cDNA also gained a universal primer site through template switching. TCRdb re-derived calls from the 5' RACE reads in MiXCR, one entry per CDR3 protein. Of 600,000 to 800,000 distinct CDR3 sequences listed, approximately 21% were seen once; the top ten hold roughly 4.3%. Per the germline V gene, CDR1 is DFQATT and CDR2 is SNEGSKA (reference sequence). The CDR3 sequence is 15 residues long. V lost 0 bases, J lost 15 bases, and 10 bases stayed unmatched. The data were also submitted as part of a second study, on T cells expressing NK-cell markers. This second study notes: In four donors, dominant clonotypes made up about 28.3-65% of CD3+CD56-NKG2C+ cells.

Input material: PBMCs. The J gene is TRBJ2-1, the V gene TRBV20-1, with 14 nucleotides matching TRBD2. The sequence came from a woman aged 18-29 years in good health. The DNA for the CDR3 is TGCAGTGCTAGAGATGCGGGGACTAGCGGGAGACGGGCGTTCTTC. Translation gives CSARDAGTSGRRAFF.